The clone carrying this TCR beta chain was counted many times. As yet, its antigen is unknown. The read finishes 3 residues shy of the CDR3 end, and the germline J gene is used to complete it. These data come from a study of T cell clonality in common variable immunodeficiency. The protocol was immunoSEQ multiplex PCR, while the TCRdb copy is restricted to in-frame clones and leaves out a portion. This sample carries about 60,000 clones, none of them present only once. Trimming cost V 4 bases and J 6 bases; bases outside gene matches: 9. The germline CDR1 and CDR2 sequences are SGHAT and FQNNGV. This CDR3 spans 14 amino acids. Donors gave roughly 4.5 to 8 ml heparinized peripheral whole blood. Notes on the study in general: CVID patient heterogeneity limited repertoire-clinical complication correlations. Reportedly, TCR beta sequences from common variable immunodeficiency showed fewer deletions and N-nucleotide insertions.

The clonotype was recovered from a person between 18 and 70 years old in good health. Sequencing was performed on peripheral blood mononuclear cells. The chain employs TRBV11-2 and TRBJ2-7; TRBD2 agrees at 7 bases. Here the CDR3 reads CASSSVSGKGEQYF. The sequenced CDR3 bases are TGTGCCAGCAGCTCTGTCAGCGGGAAGGGCGAG.